This T cell receptor beta chain appears in the sequencing data of a study of beta chain features in type 1 diabetes. As for the study in general: Sorted cells numbering over 95,000,000 were examined across all samples. General study findings and limits: Compared with healthy donors, patients appeared to share more similar naive, central memory and regulatory TCRB repertoires. Equally in patients and controls, PCR might preferentially amplify shorter templates.

The CDR3 extends over 18 amino acids. CDR1 is SGHRS and CDR2 is YFSETQ in the germline V gene. V was clipped by 4 bases and J by 0 bases; unmatched bases: 9. Purity above 95% was achieved in all sorted populations. This clone has just a few counts. Its antigen is not known. Since all of the isolated RNA was reverse transcribed, expressed TCRB transcripts were what got sequenced. Using immunoSEQ multiplex PCR, the repertoire was profiled, and TCRdb retains in-frame clones only, with some absent. This table holds fewer than 150,000 clones, 6.5% to 8.5% found once. The chain employs TRBV5-1 and TRBJ2-1; 11 bases fit TRBD2. This clonotype originated in a woman aged 25-40 years in good health. The material sequenced was central memory CD4+ T cells from blood. CDR3 loop: CASSPGTSGWSSYNEQFF. The CDR3 bases are TGCGCCAGCAGCCCCGGGACTAGCGGATGGAGCTCCTACAATGAGCAGTTCTTC.